Below, 9 T cell receptor beta chains from the same sample are listed, as sequenced in a study of prognosis after radiotherapy for stage I lung cancer. From genomic DNA, two-round multiplex PCR was used to amplify TCR beta CDR3. Primers specific to each TRBV and TRBJ gene were used in first-round PCR. MiXCR, run by TCRdb on the multiplex PCR reads, gives a single entry per CDR3 protein. The sample includes 26,000 or so distinct CDR3 sequences, about 30% seen only once; the top ten take under 45%. The sequenced sample was PBMCs, obtained before or after stereotactic body radiation therapy (not recorded which). These receptors originate from a donor aged 50 or older with non-small cell lung cancer.

This clonotype was picked up many times. V and J are TRBV28 and TRBJ2-7, with D perhaps matching TRBD2 (6 bases). CDR3 length equals 15 residues. Germline loops: CDR1 MDHEN, CDR2 SYDVKM. V was shortened by 6 bases and J by 1 base, with 16 bases between the two germline ends. The CDR3 nucleotides read TGTGCCAGCAGCCCTTGGGGTAGCGGATCCTACGAGCAGTACTTC. Translated, it gives CASSPWGSGSYEQYF. The whole variable domain, filled in from reference TRBV28 and TRBJ2-7, reads DVKVTQSSRYLVKRTGEKVFLECVQDMDHENMFWYRQDPGLGLRLIYFSYDVKMKEKGDIPEGYSVSREKKERFSLILESASTNQTSMYLCASSPWGSGSYEQYFGPGTRLTVT.

A note on this clonotype: Germline and junction disagree at one end, which may indicate a read error. The rearrangement links TRBV28 to TRBJ2-7, with 7 bases fitting TRBD1. The V gene's germline CDR1 is MDHEN and CDR2 SYDVKM. This CDR3 comprises 13 residues. The CDR3 DNA reads as TGTACCAGCAGTTTCAGGGGGACCGGCGAGCAGTACTTC. It is translated as CTSSFRGTGEQYF.

The V call is TRBV28, the J call TRBJ1-2, with TRBD1 matching over 8 bases. V shed 5 bases, J shed 4 bases, and the junction held 6 bases outside the gene matches. CDR1 and CDR2 (germline): MDHEN, SYDVKM. The CDR3 spans 14 residues. The CDR3 loop reads CASSPDRGLYGYTF. CDR3 in DNA: TGTGCCAGCAGTCCCGACAGGGGCCTCTATGGCTACACCTTC.

There are many counts of this clonotype. The chain joins TRBV20-1 to TRBJ2-5, with D possibly called TRBD1 or TRBD2 (5 bases each). This CDR3 has 12 residues. Germline loops: CDR1 DFQATT, CDR2 SNEGSKA (reference sequence). Trimming cost V 6 bases and J 5 bases, with 13 bases left between them. The CDR3 reads CSALAGDETQYF. In DNA form, the CDR3 reads TGCAGTGCCCTCGCCGGGGACGAGACCCAGTACTTC.

This clonotype was recorded once. J is TRBJ1-3 and V is TRBV2; D remains ambiguous. The CDR3 spans 13 residues. Trimming stripped 7 bases from V and 0 bases from J, with 7 bases between. Germline V CDR1 and CDR2: SNHLY, FYNNEI. The CDR3 DNA is TGTGCCAGCACTTTATACTCTGGAAACACCATATATTTT. Amino acids: CASTLYSGNTIYF. The whole variable domain, remainder taken from reference TRBV2 and TRBJ1-3, is EPEVTQTPSHQVTQMGQEVILRCVPISNHLYFYWYRQILGQKVEFLVSFYNNEISEKSEIFDDQFSVERPDGSNFTLKIRSTKLEDSAMYFCASTLYSGNTIYFGEGSWLTVV.

The chain has TRBV6-4 and TRBJ2-7; TRBD1 matches 10 bases. In germline, CDR1 is MRHNA, CDR2 SNTAGT. The trim removed 0 bases at V and 6 bases at J, leaving 14 bases unmatched. The CDR3 covers 18 residues. CDR3: CASSDSVTGGLGYCEQYF. The CDR3 DNA reads TGTGCCAGCAGTGACTCGGTGACAGGGGGCCTAGGATATTGCGAGCAGTACTTC.

Comment on this clonotype: A junction end diverges from the germline sequence, so it may reflect a read error. The chain couples TRBV3-1 to TRBJ1-2; D gene uncertain. Germline loops: CDR1 LGHDT, CDR2 YNNKEL (reference sequence). The CDR3 has 14 residues. The CDR3 coding sequence is TGTGCCAGCAGCCATGATCGGGCGGTCAGCGGCTGCACCTTC. It translates to CASSHDRAVSGCTF.

In regard to this clonotype: A read error is the likely source, as a far larger clone sits one nucleotide away. This chain connects TRBV6-4 to TRBJ1-2; D is perhaps TRBD1 (6 bases). From germline, CDR1 is MRHNA and CDR2 SNTAGT. The CDR3 consists of 15 residues. V dropped 3 bases and J dropped 3 bases, with 14 bases sitting between them. The CDR3 region has the DNA TGTGCCAGCAGTGATGAAGGGGGGACACACTATGGCTACACCTTC. This sequence encodes CASSDEGGTHYGYTF.

This clonotype was seen many times. The V and J genes are TRBV5-1 and TRBJ2-5; D might be TRBD2 (6 bases). CDR3 length: 15 amino acids. The V end was cut by 0 bases, the J end by 4 bases, with 13 bases between. Per the germline V gene, CDR1 is SGHRS and CDR2 is YFSETQ. Here the CDR3 DNA reads TGCGCCAGCAGCTTGGCACCCGCGGGGCTAGAGACCCAGTACTTC. Amino acids: CASSLAPAGLETQYF.